The present T cell receptor beta chain was sequenced within a study of blood T cell repertoires in COVID-19. Sequencing was performed with immunoSEQ multiplex PCR; in TCRdb, only in-frame clones are kept and a portion is missing. The data contain some 270,000 clones, 80% to 90% of them singletons. The sequence came from a woman aged 25 to 39 who had recovered from COVID-19. The sample comprised PBMCs or T cells enriched from blood (not recorded which).

CDR3 in DNA: TGTGCCAGCAGCTCGGGGGGGGGTCTTGGCTCCTACAATGAGCAGTTCTTC. This translates into CASSSGGGLGSYNEQFF. This chain links TRBV5-4 with TRBJ2-1; 8 bases are shared with TRBD2. CDR1 is SGHNT, CDR2 YYREEE, per germline (reference sequence). This CDR3 has 17 amino acids. V lost 3 bases and J lost 0; bases outside the gene matches: 8.